Each of the 15 T cell receptor beta chains below was sequenced from the same sample in a study of T cells in Graves' hyperthyroidism and ophthalmopathy. What was amplified from RNA transcripts were TCR beta CDR3 regions. Carried out on the TCR CDR3, a first-round RT-PCR used the HTBI primer set. MiXCR, run by TCRdb on the multiplex PCR reads, gives a single entry per CDR3 protein. This repertoire shows 400,000 to 500,000 distinct CDR3 sequences, over 13% found once; its top ten account for under 20%. The sequencing sample was made of blood. Every receptor here comes from a woman aged 18 to 35 with Graves' hyperthyroidism.

This clonotype has a count of ten or more. This chain connects TRBV3-1 to TRBJ2-1; 8 bases are shared with TRBD1. Trimming took 2 bases from V and 9 from J; bases not matched to a gene: 18. The germline CDR1 and CDR2 sequences are LGHDT and YNNKEL (reference sequence). The CDR3 is 18 residues long. The DNA of the CDR3 is TGTGCCAGCAGCCAAAAAATGGGCGTGAGGGACAGGTACCTTGAGCAGTTCTTC. It is translated as CASSQKMGVRDRYLEQFF.

The chain employs TRBV29-1 and TRBJ2-1; 11 positions agree with TRBD2. The V and J ends lost 6 bases and 4 bases, in that order; junction bases with no gene match: 2. CDR3 length: 13 amino acids. The germline CDR1 and CDR2 sequences are SQVTM and ANQGSEA. For the CDR3, the DNA is TGCAGCGTGACTAGCGGGGTTTACAATGAGCAGTTCTTC. This sequence encodes CSVTSGVYNEQFF.

The CDR3 here is CASSELAFSSYNEQFF. CDR3 bases: TGTGCCAGTAGTGAACTAGCGTTCAGCTCCTACAATGAGCAGTTCTTC. The chain joins TRBV19 to TRBJ2-1; TRBD2 agrees at 7 bases. The junction had 7 bases not matched to a gene; V was cut back by 5 bases and J by 0 bases. Germline V gene sequence: CDR1 LNHDA, CDR2 SQIVND (reference sequence). This CDR3 contains 16 residues. Filled out from reference TRBV19 and TRBJ2-1, the complete variable domain reads DGGITQSPKYLFRKEGQNVTLSCEQNLNHDAMYWYRQDPGQGLRLIYYSQIVNDFQKGDIAEGYSVSREKKESFPLTVTSAQKNPTAFYLCASSELAFSSYNEQFFGPGTRLTVL.

In this sample, this clonotype turned up many times. The chain links TRBV19 to TRBJ1-5, with 7 positions matching TRBD1. With V trimmed by 7 bases and J by 0 bases, 6 bases remained unmatched. Germline lookup yields CDR1 LNHDA and CDR2 SQIVND (reference sequence). The CDR3 length is 15 residues. The CDR3 sequence: CASTSGQHSNQPQHF. CDR3 DNA sequence: TGTGCCAGTACCTCGGGACAGCATAGCAATCAGCCCCAGCATTTT. Full variable domain (outside the CDR3, taken from reference TRBV19 and TRBJ1-5): DGGITQSPKYLFRKEGQNVTLSCEQNLNHDAMYWYRQDPGQGLRLIYYSQIVNDFQKGDIAEGYSVSREKKESFPLTVTSAQKNPTAFYLCASTSGQHSNQPQHFGDGTRLSIL.

V is TRBV11-2 and J is TRBJ2-2; TRBD1 matches at 10 bases. CDR3 length: 16 amino acids. CDR1 and CDR2 from the germline V gene are SGHAT and FQNNGV. The J segment lost 0 bases and the V segment lost 5 bases, leaving 3 bases of the junction unmatched. DNA for the CDR3: TGTGCCAGCAGCCACGGACAGGGGGCGAACACCGGGGAGCTGTTTTTT. This gives the protein CASSHGQGANTGELFF.

At least ten counts were recorded for this clonotype. V usage is TRBV6-1 and J usage is TRBJ2-5; maybe TRBD1 (7 bases). Between the trimmed V and J ends, which lost 8 bases and 1 base, there was a span of 14 bases. The length of the CDR3 is 14 residues. Germline V CDR1 and CDR2: MNHNS, SASEGT. The CDR3 region is CASFRQGGQETQYF. The CDR3 DNA is TGTGCCAGCTTTAGACAGGGAGGCCAAGAGACCCAGTACTTC.

This clonotype was seen a handful of times. This sequence joins TRBV6-2 or TRBV6-3 and TRBJ2-1, with 8 bases identical to TRBD2. CDR3 size: 18 residues. J lost 4 bases, V lost 5 bases, and 16 bases had no gene match. Germline values: CDR1 MNHEY, CDR2 SVGEGT. The CDR3: CASSAIEAGLVRYNEQFF. Written as DNA, the CDR3 is TGTGCCAGCAGTGCCATAGAAGCGGGACTAGTACGATACAATGAGCAGTTCTTC.

This clonotype was found many times. The rearrangement links TRBV6-1 to TRBJ2-3, with D perhaps matching TRBD1 (6 bases). With 7 bases removed from V and 1 base from J, the gap between germline ends came to 18 bases. The CDR3 length is 16 residues. CDR1 MNHNS and CDR2 SASEGT come from the germline V gene. CDR3 sequence (DNA): TGTGCCAGCAACCCACAGGGCCCCCAAGGCACAGATACGCAGTATTTT. Encoded protein: CASNPQGPQGTDTQYF.

Many counts were recorded for this clonotype. The chain has TRBV6-6 and TRBJ1-4; D gene unclear. This CDR3 comprises 15 residues. Trimming removed 2 bases from V and 6 bases from J, with 13 bases in between. The germline gives CDR1 MNHNY, CDR2 SVGAGI (reference sequence). The CDR3 loop reads CASSYARGLYEKLFF. The CDR3 DNA reads TGTGCCAGCAGTTACGCCAGAGGGCTTTATGAAAAACTGTTTTTT.

This clonotype showed up many times. The V and J genes are TRBV3-1 and TRBJ2-7, with TRBD2 identical over 16 bases. Trimming took 3 bases from V and 9 from J; bases not matched to a gene: 2. Germline CDR1 reads LGHDT; CDR2 reads YNNKEL (reference sequence). This CDR3 contains 14 residues. CDR3 residues: CASSQGLAGGWQYF. CDR3 coding DNA: TGTGCCAGCAGCCAGGGACTAGCGGGAGGGTGGCAGTACTTC.

A remark on this clonotype: Lacking the conserved final phenylalanine or tryptophan, this CDR3 likely reflects a read error. The CDR3 bases are TGTGCCAGCAGTATATCCAGGGACACTGAAGCTTTCCTT. It yields the protein CASSISRDTEAFL. The chain joins TRBV19 to TRBJ1-1, with a tentative D call TRBD1 (5 bases). The CDR3 extends over 13 amino acids. The V gene's germline CDR1 is LNHDA and CDR2 SQIVND (reference sequence).

The table lists this clonotype with many counts. The V and J genes are TRBV6-2 or TRBV6-3 and TRBJ1-5; 8 positions agree with TRBD1. The CDR3 is made up of 15 amino acids. Germline V gene lookup returns CDR1 MNHEY and CDR2 SVGEGT. The ends lost 2 bases at V and 4 bases at J; junction bases unmatched: 4. DNA for the CDR3: TGTGCCAGCAGTTACCGCGGGACAGGTAATCAGCCCCAGCATTTT. This encodes CASSYRGTGNQPQHF.

The chain has TRBV20-1 and TRBJ1-1; D remains ambiguous. V lost 6 bases and J 1 base, leaving 12 bases between the germline ends. There are 13 residues in the CDR3. Germline V gives CDR1 DFQATT, CDR2 SNEGSKA (reference sequence). The CDR3 DNA sequence: TGCAGTGCCCACCGGGGTGGGAACACTGAAGCTTTCTTT. Translated: CSAHRGGNTEAFF.

This clonotype was recorded a few times. For the CDR3, the DNA is TGTGCCAGCACCGGCGGGGGCTGGTGGACTGAAGCTTTCTTT. Translated, it gives CASTGGGWWTEAFF. V is TRBV6-4 and J is TRBJ1-1; possible D gene TRBD1, 6 bases. CDR3 size: 14 residues. The ends were cut back, 7 bases at V and 5 bases at J, with 17 bases in the middle. Germline CDR1 is MRHNA and CDR2 is SNTAGT.

At least ten counts were recorded for this clonotype. The genes are TRBV12-3 or TRBV12-4 and TRBJ1-2; D possibly corresponds to TRBD1 (5 bases). The CDR3 spans 14 residues. Trimming removed 7 bases at V and 4 bases at J, with 16 bases between. CDR3 bases: TGTGCCAGCACCCCGGGACCCGCGACCTATGGCTACACCTTC. Its translation is CASTPGPATYGYTF.